What follows describes a single T cell receptor (beta chain). These data come from a study of cytotoxic CD8 clonotypes in ibrutinib-treated CLL. Germline loops: CDR1 SGHRS, CDR2 YFSETQ. This CDR3 region has 15 residues. V gave up 4 bases and J gave up 1 base; unmatched junction bases: 6. The repertoire was sequenced with immunoSEQ multiplex PCR; TCRdb's copy has only in-frame clones and lacks some. The sample comprises 45,000 to 55,000 clones, about half of which are singletons, and approximately 32% rests with the top ten. The sequence was collected from a human donor with chronic lymphocytic leukemia. This chain links TRBV5-1 with TRBJ1-1; TRBD1 matches at 8 bases. Source: PBMCs, taken after 12 months of ibrutinib treatment. Written as DNA, the CDR3 is TGCGCCAGCAGCCTGGACAGGGCGGGGAACACTGAAGCTTTCTTT. As protein: CASSLDRAGNTEAFF.